A single sample gave rise to the 18 T cell receptor beta chains below, sequenced in a study of molecular identifiers for immune sequencing clone quantification. Via MiXCR, TCRdb re-called the PCR reads, giving one row per CDR3 protein. Altogether about 510,000 distinct CDR3 sequences are present, around 21% being singletons, with the ten largest covering about 0.8%. The sequenced material came from naive CD8+ T cells from blood, with Jurkat cell RNA spiked in. The subset denotes: FACS-sorted CD8+CD4-CCR7+CD45RA+ naive T cells. The receptor source for this set is a human donor in good health. Some libraries in this study had Jurkat cell RNA spiked in.

This clonotype was observed at least ten times. The chain uses TRBV28 and TRBJ1-4, with a weak D call TRBD1 (5 bases). With 7 bases removed from V and 0 bases from J, the gap between germline ends came to 15 bases. The CDR3 is 16 amino acids. The V gene's germline CDR1 is MDHEN and CDR2 SYDVKM. The CDR3 region has the DNA TGTGCCAGCAATCCAACAGGTTTTGCAACTAATGAAAAACTGTTTTTT. Protein: CASNPTGFATNEKLFF.

On this clonotype itself: A much bigger clone sits one base away, suggesting this may be a read error. CDR3 nucleotide sequence: TGTGCCAGCAGCCCGGGACTAGCGGGTCCGGCCACTTGCACAGATACGCAGTATTTT. The encoded protein is CASSPGLAGPATCTDTQYF. The chain links TRBV7-9 to TRBJ2-3; 12 nucleotides align to TRBD2. This CDR3 contains 19 residues. Trimming cost V 5 bases and J 1 base; bases outside gene matches: 13. The germline V gene encodes CDR1 SEHNR and CDR2 FQNEAQ (reference sequence). Full variable domain (rest looked up from reference TRBV7-9 and TRBJ2-3): DTGVSQNPRHKITKRGQNVTFRCDPISEHNRLYWYRQTLGQGPEFLTYFQNEAQLEKSRLLSDRFSAERPKGSFSTLEIQRTEQGDSAMYLCASSPGLAGPATCTDTQYFGPGTRLTVL.

There are a few counts of this clonotype. The rearrangement joins TRBV20-1 to TRBJ2-5; D might be TRBD2 (6 bases). The CDR3 sequence is 17 residues long. Germline loops: CDR1 DFQATT, CDR2 SNEGSKA (reference sequence). V lost 4 bases and J 0 bases, leaving 21 bases between the germline ends. The CDR3 spells CSATRAHSGLNQETQYF. CDR3 coding DNA: TGCAGTGCTACCCGGGCCCACAGCGGACTAAACCAAGAGACCCAGTACTTC.

Comments on this clonotype: One junction end does not reproduce the germline sequence, and a read error may be involved. The rearrangement uses TRBV6-6 and TRBJ2-1; TRBD2 might be the D (6 bases). Germline V gives CDR1 MNHNY, CDR2 SVGAGI (reference sequence). The CDR3 is 16 residues long. CDR3 sequence: CASSPPTGETYDEQFF. CDR3 DNA sequence: TGTGCCAGCAGTCCACCAACGGGGGAGACCTACGATGAGCAGTTCTTC.

This clonotype was seen only a few times. V and J are TRBV29-1 and TRBJ2-3; D uncertain. CDR3 length equals 13 residues. Germline CDR1 is SQVTM and CDR2 is ANQGSEA. V was shortened by 4 bases and J by 5 bases, with 13 bases between the two germline ends. CDR3 DNA: TGCAGCGTTGTCGAACACCCGGGAGATACGCAGTATTTT. This gives the protein CSVVEHPGDTQYF.

This clonotype has only a few counts. This chain connects TRBV3-1 to TRBJ2-2; 12 bases are shared with TRBD2. V lost 0 bases and J lost 9; bases outside the gene matches: 8. Germline CDR1 and CDR2: LGHDT and YNNKEL (reference sequence). The CDR3 extends over 17 amino acids. This chain's CDR3 is CASSQDRASGRAWELFF. The CDR3, as DNA: TGTGCCAGCAGCCAAGATAGGGCTAGCGGGAGGGCCTGGGAGCTGTTTTTT.

This clonotype was picked up a small number of times. The chain combines TRBV9 with TRBJ2-7, with a possible D match to TRBD1 (6 bases). Per the germline V gene, CDR1 is SGDLS and CDR2 is YYNGEE. V lost 4 bases, J lost 5 bases, and 16 bases lay in between. The CDR3 has 14 residues. The CDR3, as DNA: TGTGCCAGCAGCCCCACAGGGTATGTCAACGAGCAGTACTTC. Translation: CASSPTGYVNEQYF.

The rearrangement uses TRBV19 and TRBJ2-7; weak D call: TRBD1 (5 bases). Trimming took 1 base from V and 2 from J, leaving 12 bases between them. The CDR3 totals 15 residues. The germline CDR1 and CDR2 sequences are LNHDA and SQIVND (reference sequence). In nucleotides, the CDR3 is TGTGCCAGTAGTATAGGACACGGACAAGCCTACGAGCAGTACTTC. Its translation: CASSIGHGQAYEQYF. The whole variable domain, filled in from reference TRBV19 and TRBJ2-7, reads DGGITQSPKYLFRKEGQNVTLSCEQNLNHDAMYWYRQDPGQGLRLIYYSQIVNDFQKGDIAEGYSVSREKKESFPLTVTSAQKNPTAFYLCASSIGHGQAYEQYFGPGTRLTVT.

Of note for this clonotype: With a much larger clone just one base away, this may be a read error. CDR3 DNA sequence: TGTGCCAGCAGCCCAGGACTAGCGGAGAGCATAGATACGCAGTATTTT. Encoded protein: CASSPGLAESIDTQYF. The chain links TRBV7-9 to TRBJ2-3; 10 nucleotides align to TRBD2. Looked up from germline, CDR1 is SEHNR and CDR2 is FQNEAQ (reference sequence). This CDR3 contains 16 residues.

This clonotype occurred many times. The chain uses TRBV19 and TRBJ2-3; no clear D gene. The germline V gene has CDR1 LNHDA and CDR2 SQIVND (reference sequence). The CDR3 runs to 14 residues. V was trimmed by 3 bases and J by 2 bases, leaving 9 bases between them. CDR3 loop: CASSIGLDTDTQYF. CDR3 coding DNA: TGTGCCAGTAGTATCGGGTTGGACACAGATACGCAGTATTTT.

V usage is TRBV4-1 and J usage is TRBJ2-7, with D possibly TRBD2 on 5 matching bases. V was cut by 7 bases and J by 0 bases, with 19 bases left in between. The germline CDR1 and CDR2 sequences are MGHRA and YSYEKL. This CDR3 region has 16 residues. The CDR3 sequence is CASNSPNLGSSYEQYF. The DNA for the CDR3 is TGCGCCAGCAACTCCCCTAATTTGGGGAGCTCCTACGAGCAGTACTTC.

This clonotype was observed a handful of times. This CDR3 is CSAGEGGQESIHEQYF. The CDR3 DNA reads TGCAGTGCTGGGGAGGGGGGTCAGGAATCAATCCACGAGCAGTACTTC. The chain links TRBV20-1 to TRBJ2-7; D is possibly TRBD2 (7 bases). V was pared by 5 bases and J by 5 bases, with 25 bases between. Germline assignment: CDR1 DFQATT and CDR2 SNEGSKA (reference sequence). CDR3 length: 16 amino acids.

This clonotype was observed a handful of times. The chain has TRBV19 and TRBJ2-3, with 7 nucleotides matching TRBD1. Germline lookup yields CDR1 LNHDA and CDR2 SQIVND (reference sequence). This CDR3 region has 15 residues. The ends lost 5 bases at V and 5 bases at J; junction bases unmatched: 10. CDR3 residues: CASSPWGQQEDTQYF. The CDR3, as DNA: TGTGCCAGTAGTCCTTGGGGACAGCAAGAAGATACGCAGTATTTT.

In this sample, this clonotype turned up many times. V usage is TRBV7-2 and J usage is TRBJ2-5, with D hard to call. V was trimmed by 2 bases and J by 2 bases, leaving 9 bases between them. The V gene's germline CDR1 is SGHTA and CDR2 FQGNSA. The CDR3 consists of 14 residues. The chain's CDR3 is CASSLFPVQETQYF. The CDR3 nucleotides are TGTGCCAGCAGCTTATTTCCAGTACAAGAGACCCAGTACTTC. Filled out from reference TRBV7-2 and TRBJ2-5, the complete variable domain reads GAGVSQSPSNKVTEKGKDVELRCDPISGHTALYWYRQSLGQGLEFLIYFQGNSAPDKSGLPSDRFSAERTGGSVSTLTIQRTQQEDSAVYLCASSLFPVQETQYFGPGTRLLVL.

The rearrangement joins TRBV7-9 to TRBJ2-3, with D maybe TRBD1 (5 bases). Looked up from germline, CDR1 is SEHNR and CDR2 is FQNEAQ (reference sequence). V shed 2 bases and J shed 0 bases, with 15 bases lying between them. The CDR3 runs to 17 residues. In DNA, the CDR3 is TGTGCCAGCAGCTTAAGAAGGACAAGGGCTAGCACAGATACGCAGTATTTT. Protein sequence: CASSLRRTRASTDTQYF. The full variable domain, in which reference TRBV7-9 and TRBJ2-3 provide the parts outside the CDR3, is DTGVSQNPRHKITKRGQNVTFRCDPISEHNRLYWYRQTLGQGPEFLTYFQNEAQLEKSRLLSDRFSAERPKGSFSTLEIQRTEQGDSAMYLCASSLRRTRASTDTQYFGPGTRLTVL.

This clonotype is a singleton in its sample. The chain uses TRBV6-2 or TRBV6-3 and TRBJ2-5; no reliable D call. Germline V gene data show CDR1 as MNHEY and CDR2 as SVGEGT. V was shortened by 5 bases and J by 4 bases, with 11 bases between the two germline ends. The CDR3 spans 13 residues. The CDR3 region is CASSTLGSETQYF. The CDR3 DNA follows: TGTGCCAGCAGTACACTGGGGTCAGAGACCCAGTACTTC.

A remark on this clonotype: The missing conserved phenylalanine or tryptophan at the end of this CDR3 makes a read error likely. The chain is built from TRBV20-1 and TRBJ2-5; 8 bases align to TRBD2. CDR1 DFQATT and CDR2 SNEGSKA come from the germline V gene (reference sequence). This CDR3 has 13 residues. The J segment lost 5 bases and the V segment lost 6 bases, leaving 8 bases of the junction unmatched. CDR3: CSAGREVVETQYI. CDR3 nucleotides: TGCAGTGCAGGGCGGGAGGTGGTGGAGACCCAGTACATC.

This clonotype was seen repeatedly, ten times or more. This sequence joins TRBV7-6 and TRBJ2-3, with a tentative D call TRBD2 (7 bases). Trimming cost V 2 bases and J 4 bases, with 16 bases left between them. The V gene's germline CDR1 is SGHVS and CDR2 FNYEAQ. The CDR3 consists of 16 residues. CDR3: CASSLKDWGGPDTQYF. CDR3 in DNA: TGTGCCAGCAGCTTAAAAGATTGGGGGGGGCCAGATACGCAGTATTTT. Full variable domain (missing parts from reference TRBV7-6 and TRBJ2-3): GAGVSQSPRYKVTKRGQDVALRCDPISGHVSLYWYRQALGQGPEFLTYFNYEAQQDKSGLPNDRFSAERPEGSISTLTIQRTEQRDSAMYRCASSLKDWGGPDTQYFGPGTRLTVL.